Below are 10 T cell receptor beta chains sequenced from a single sample in a study of CD8+ T cells in alopecia areata. Following extraction, RNA underwent reverse transcription to cDNA, which served as the sequencing template. Libraries were prepared by immunoSEQ multiplex PCR; TCRdb keeps only in-frame clonotypes and omits some of them. The top ten clones hold about 4.3% of a sample with about 150,000 clones, about 60% of them seen once. The sequencing input was CD4+ T cells sorted from blood. These receptors were taken from a human donor in good health.

The chain is built from TRBV7-9 and TRBJ1-1; 10 bases are a match to TRBD1. This CDR3 contains 14 residues. CDR1 is SEHNR, CDR2 FQNEAQ, per germline (reference sequence). The ends lost 5 bases at V and 5 bases at J; junction bases unmatched: 5. The CDR3 DNA reads TGTGCCAGCAGCCACGGACAGGGGGTGACTGAAGCTTTCTTT. Encoded protein: CASSHGQGVTEAFF.

The rearrangement joins TRBV28 to TRBJ2-1; 11 positions agree with TRBD2. Looked up from germline, CDR1 is MDHEN and CDR2 is SYDVKM. This CDR3 region has 15 residues. The V segment lost 6 bases and the J segment 4 bases; nucleotides outside the gene matches: 5. The DNA for the CDR3 is TGTGCCAGCAGATCCGGGACTAGCGGTTACAATGAGCAGTTCTTC. It is translated as CASRSGTSGYNEQFF.

The V gene is TRBV6-6, the J gene TRBJ1-5, with a possible D match to TRBD1 (5 bases). V lost 5 bases to trimming and J lost 5 bases, with 7 bases between them. CDR1 and CDR2 (germline): MNHNY, SVGAGI (reference sequence). The CDR3 extends over 12 amino acids. The CDR3 here is CASSGGDQPQHF. The CDR3 DNA follows: TGTGCCAGCAGTGGAGGGGATCAGCCCCAGCATTTT.

The chain combines TRBV7-9 with TRBJ1-2; the D is unclear. CDR3 size: 13 residues. V gave up 5 bases and J gave up 10 bases, with 17 bases separating them. The germline V gene encodes CDR1 SEHNR and CDR2 FQNEAQ (reference sequence). The CDR3 DNA reads as TGTGCCAGCAGCCAGATCCCACTCGGGTTCTACACCTTC. It translates to CASSQIPLGFYTF.

V is TRBV7-9 and J is TRBJ2-5; D perhaps matches TRBD2 (5 bases). CDR1 is SEHNR, CDR2 FQNEAQ, per germline (reference sequence). This CDR3 region has 12 residues. Trimming stripped 8 bases from V and 3 bases from J, with 10 bases between. The CDR3 DNA sequence: TGTGCCAGCGGTGCGGGTGAAGAGACCCAGTACTTC. As protein: CASGAGEETQYF.

J is TRBJ2-2 and V is TRBV9, with a weak D call TRBD1 (5 bases). The V gene lost 4 bases and the J gene lost 5 bases, with 12 bases spanning the gap. Looked up from germline, CDR1 is SGDLS and CDR2 is YYNGEE. The CDR3 runs to 14 residues. CDR3 sequence reads: CASSLESGTGELFF. For the CDR3, the DNA is TGTGCCAGCAGCCTAGAGTCAGGGACCGGGGAGCTGTTTTTT.

V usage is TRBV11-2 and J usage is TRBJ2-2; perhaps TRBD1 as D (5 bases). The V and J ends lost 5 bases and 4 bases respectively, with 8 bases between them. Germline loops: CDR1 SGHAT, CDR2 FQNNGV. The CDR3 is 13 residues long. The CDR3 nucleotides are TGTGCCAGCAGCAGACAGTTCACCGGGGAGCTGTTTTTT. Translating it yields CASSRQFTGELFF. The full variable domain, in which reference TRBV11-2 and TRBJ2-2 provide the parts outside the CDR3, is EAGVAQSPRYKIIEKRQSVAFWCNPISGHATLYWYQQILGQGPKLLIQFQNNGVVDDSQLPKDRFSAERLKGVDSTLKIQPAKLEDSAVYLCASSRQFTGELFFGEGSRLTVL.

In its sample, this clone was seen a few times. The chain is built from TRBV7-2 and TRBJ2-1, with 13 positions matching TRBD2. Germline V CDR1 and CDR2: SGHTA, FQGNSA. This CDR3 is 19 amino acids long. The V gene end was trimmed by 1 base and the J gene end by 0 bases; junction bases not matched to a gene: 6. In nucleotides, the CDR3 is TGTGCCAGCAGCTTAGTAGTGGGACTAGCGGGGAGCTCCTACAATGAGCAGTTCTTC. The encoded protein is CASSLVVGLAGSSYNEQFF.

The chain carries TRBV28 and TRBJ1-5; D is unclear. Trimming cost V 7 bases and J 7 bases, with 11 bases left between them. This CDR3 has 12 amino acids. Germline V lookup: CDR1 MDHEN, CDR2 SYDVKM. For the CDR3, the DNA is TGTGCCAGCACCGAACCCCAACAGCCCCAGCATTTT. Encoded protein: CASTEPQQPQHF.

V gene TRBV7-9 combines with J gene TRBJ1-2; the D gene is possibly TRBD1 (5 bases). The CDR3 length is 15 residues. CDR1 and CDR2 (germline): SEHNR, FQNEAQ (reference sequence). V was clipped by 1 base and J by 4 bases, with 13 bases between them. The CDR3 DNA reads as TGTGCCAGCAGCTTAGGATTCCTCCAGGGCTATGGCTACACCTTC. Its translation: CASSLGFLQGYGYTF. Together with reference TRBV7-9 and TRBJ1-2, the CDR3 gives the full variable domain: DTGVSQNPRHKITKRGQNVTFRCDPISEHNRLYWYRQTLGQGPEFLTYFQNEAQLEKSRLLSDRFSAERPKGSFSTLEIQRTEQGDSAMYLCASSLGFLQGYGYTFGSGTRLTVV.